These T cell receptor beta chains were read from a single sample in a study of sequential checkpoint blockade in melanoma. Measured with immunoSEQ multiplex PCR; TCRdb has only the in-frame clones, and not every one. The data hold about 5,100 clones, with approximately 30% observed a single time. The sequences come from tumor tissue (inferred from file names), collected from a patient given nivolumab and ipilimumab in sequence. The source is a human donor with melanoma. The CDR3 runs from the conserved cysteine through the conserved F or W. D genes are given only for firm matches. Only some rows state a clone size, as once, few, many or a class for expanded clones.

j_call,clone_size,d_call,v_call,cdr3_nt,cdr3_aa
TRBJ1-2,NA,NA,TRBV6-8,TGTGCCAGCAGTTACGAGGGAGCCTATGGCTACACCTTC,CASSYEGAYGYTF
TRBJ2-2,NA,TRBD2,TRBV11-3,TGTGCCAGCAGCTTAACTGTGGGAGGGCCACCAAACACCGGGGAGCTGTTTTTT,CASSLTVGGPPNTGELFF
TRBJ1-1,few,TRBD1,TRBV11-3,TGTGCCAGCAGCCGACAGGGACAGGTCACTGAAGCTTTCTTT,CASSRQGQVTEAFF
TRBJ2-5,many,NA,TRBV11-3,TGTGCCAGCAGCCCCCCGGGGAGGGGGGGAGAGACCCAGTACTTC,CASSPPGRGGETQYF
TRBJ1-4,medium-sized,NA,TRBV11-3,TGTGCCAGCAGCGGTTCAGGGATATGGATTTGGACTAATGAAAAACTGTTTTTT,CASSGSGIWIWTNEKLFF
TRBJ2-7,NA,NA,TRBV28,TGTGCCAGCAGTTTATCACCGGGGGCGGGTATCTACGAGCAGTACTTC,CASSLSPGAGIYEQYF
TRBJ1-1,NA,TRBD1,TRBV11-3,TGTGCCAGCAGCTTAGGACAGGGGAACACTGAAGCTTTCTTT,CASSLGQGNTEAFF
TRBJ2-5,few,TRBD2,TRBV28,TGTGCCAGCAGTTTACCAACTAGCGGCCAAGAGACCCAGTACTTC,CASSLPTSGQETQYF
TRBJ2-2,few,NA,TRBV6-8,TGTGCCAGCAGTTACGGGGGTGGGAACACCGGGGAGCTGTTTTTT,CASSYGGGNTGELFF
TRBJ2-7,NA,TRBD2,TRBV5-1,TGCGCCAGCAGCTTGTGGACTAGCGGAGGGACCTACGAGCAGTACTTC,CASSLWTSGGTYEQYF
TRBJ2-1,NA,NA,TRBV6-8,TGTGCCAGCAGTAAACTCTCCGGGACCCTCGGGCTGAATGAGCAGTTCTTC,CASSKLSGTLGLNEQFF
TRBJ2-7,NA,NA,TRBV6-7,TGTGCCAGCAGTTACCGTGGCGAGCAGTACTTC,CASSYRGEQYF
TRBJ2-7,NA,NA,TRBV7-8,TGTGCCAGCAGCCCAGGTGGGGGGCGCGAGCAGTACTTC,CASSPGGGREQYF
TRBJ1-1,NA,NA,TRBV5-1,TGCGCCAGCAACCCTTATGGGTCCGCCGGGGTGAACACTGAAGCTTTCTTT,CASNPYGSAGVNTEAFF
TRBJ2-3,NA,NA,TRBV19,TGTGCCAGTAGTATGCAGGGATCAGATACGCAGTATTTT,CASSMQGSDTQYF
TRBJ1-5,NA,NA,TRBV10-1,TGCGCCAGCAGTGTGGGACTTGGTCAGCCCCAGCATTTT,CASSVGLGQPQHF
TRBJ1-1,few,NA,TRBV9,TGTGCCAGCAGCGCCCAAGGGCAGGGGAACACTGAAGCTTTCTTT,CASSAQGQGNTEAFF
TRBJ1-5,NA,TRBD1,TRBV19,TGTGCCAGTAGTTCCGACAGGGGGCGCAATCAGCCCCAGCATTTT,CASSSDRGRNQPQHF
TRBJ1-2,NA,TRBD1,TRBV10-2,TGCGCCAGCAGTGAGCCAGGGGGGAACTATGGCTACACCTTC,CASSEPGGNYGYTF
TRBJ1-3,NA,NA,TRBV6-8,TGTGCCAGCAGCAGAAGGTCCCCCTCTGGAAACACCATATATTTT,CASSRRSPSGNTIYF
TRBJ2-1,NA,TRBD2,TRBV5-1,TGCGCCAGCAGCTCTGCCGGACTAGCGCTGGGACATGAGCAGTTCTTC,CASSSAGLALGHEQFF
TRBJ2-7,NA,TRBD1,TRBV28,TGTGCCAGCAGTTTATCGGGACAGGGGGTTAGGGAGCAGTACTTC,CASSLSGQGVREQYF
TRBJ2-7,NA,NA,TRBV30,TGTGCCTGGGAGGGAAACCGCTACGAGCAGTACTTC,CAWEGNRYEQYF
TRBJ1-3,few,NA,TRBV28,TGTGCCAGCACCTCGCCGGGGGGCGCCTCTGGAAACACCATATATTTT,CASTSPGGASGNTIYF
TRBJ1-2,NA,NA,TRBV19,TGTGCCAGTAGCGCCGAGATCGGGGGCTACACCTTC,CASSAEIGGYTF